Each of the 27 T cell receptor beta chains below was sequenced from the same sample in a study of T cell repertoires in cytomegalovirus infection. Each CDR3 protein is one row after TCRdb ran MiXCR on the reads. The table lists fewer than 900,000 distinct CDR3 sequences, approximately 32% of them singletons, with under 15% in the top ten. Their cognate antigens are unknown. The source material was cultured CD8+ T cells from PBMCs, sampled from culture after CMV antigen stimulation. Every receptor here comes from a human donor in good health (CMV status not recorded). Some clones in this sample may be carry-over from other donors' samples.

This sequence joins TRBV25-1 and TRBJ2-7; TRBD1 matches 8 bases. Trimming at V came to 1 base and at J to 4 bases, leaving 6 bases not matched to a gene. Germline CDR1 and CDR2: MGHDK and SYGVNS. The CDR3 has 15 amino acids. CDR3 DNA: TGTGCCAGCAGTGAATCGTGGACAGGGTTGTACGAGCAGTACTTC. Amino acids: CASSESWTGLYEQYF.

This clonotype appeared many times. The genes are TRBV28 and TRBJ1-1; tentatively, D is TRBD1 (5 bases). Germline values: CDR1 MDHEN, CDR2 SYDVKM. With 7 bases removed from V and 6 bases from J, the gap between germline ends came to 12 bases. The CDR3 covers 12 residues. This chain's CDR3 is CASTPWGSEAFF. The CDR3 nucleotides read TGTGCCAGCACTCCCTGGGGGTCTGAAGCTTTCTTT.

This clonotype was counted many times. The genes are TRBV12-3 or TRBV12-4 and TRBJ1-2, with D possibly matching TRBD1 (6 bases). CDR3 length: 12 residues. Deletions cut 3 bases from V and 8 bases from J, with 10 bases between. This CDR3 reads CASSLGAEGYTF. CDR3 bases: TGTGCCAGCAGTTTGGGGGCGGAGGGCTACACCTTC.

In its sample, this clonotype was seen a few times. The chain combines TRBV6-2 or TRBV6-3 with TRBJ2-1; TRBD1 might be the D (5 bases). CDR1 is MNHEY and CDR2 is SVGEGT in the germline V gene. The CDR3 has 14 residues. V lost 7 bases, J lost 8 bases, and 18 bases lay in between. In DNA form, the CDR3 reads TGTGCCAGCAACCAAGGGGCTGGGGTTGATGAGCAGTTCTTC. This gives the protein CASNQGAGVDEQFF.

This clonotype was counted only a few times. This chain uses TRBV7-6 with TRBJ2-7, with 7 bases fitting TRBD1. With V trimmed by 1 base and J by 3 bases, 6 bases remained unmatched. The germline CDR1 and CDR2 sequences are SGHVS and FNYEAQ. The CDR3 length is 15 residues. The DNA for the CDR3 is TGTGCCAGCAGCTTAGGTACAGGGGACATCTACGAGCAGTACTTC. This translates into CASSLGTGDIYEQYF.

There are a few counts of this clonotype. This chain's CDR3 is CASSRETGGNQPQHF. CDR3 sequence (DNA): TGCGCCAGCAGCCGGGAGACAGGGGGCAATCAGCCCCAGCATTTT. The genes are TRBV4-1 and TRBJ1-5, with 8 bases identical to TRBD1. The CDR3 has 15 amino acids. The germline gives CDR1 MGHRA, CDR2 YSYEKL. The V gene end was trimmed by 4 bases and the J gene end by 2 bases; junction bases not matched to a gene: 4.

The chain links TRBV19 to TRBJ2-1; 8 positions agree with TRBD2. The ends lost 1 base at V and 9 bases at J; junction bases unmatched: 2. Looked up from germline, CDR1 is LNHDA and CDR2 is SQIVND (reference sequence). This CDR3 spans 13 amino acids. The CDR3 DNA is TGTGCCAGTAGTATAGCGGGGGGGAGTGAGCAGTTCTTC. Protein: CASSIAGGSEQFF.

This chain uses TRBV4-3 with TRBJ2-5; possibly TRBD1 for D (5 bases). V lost 3 bases and J 5 bases, leaving 19 bases between the germline ends. The CDR3 covers 16 residues. Germline V lookup: CDR1 LGHNA, CDR2 YSLEER. The CDR3 region is CASSHTQGWEGETQYF. Written as DNA, the CDR3 is TGCGCCAGCAGCCACACTCAGGGTTGGGAAGGGGAGACCCAGTACTTC.

This chain connects TRBV19 to TRBJ1-4; D is unresolved. Germline CDR1 reads LNHDA; CDR2 reads SQIVND (reference sequence). The CDR3 has 15 amino acids. The V and J ends lost 8 bases and 8 bases respectively, with 21 bases between them. CDR3 protein: CASGRGTLRREKLFF. CDR3 in DNA: TGTGCCAGTGGCCGGGGAACCCTAAGGCGGGAAAAACTGTTTTTT. Complete variable domain (other parts from reference TRBV19 and TRBJ1-4): DGGITQSPKYLFRKEGQNVTLSCEQNLNHDAMYWYRQDPGQGLRLIYYSQIVNDFQKGDIAEGYSVSREKKESFPLTVTSAQKNPTAFYLCASGRGTLRREKLFFGSGTQLSVL.

This clonotype was recorded a few times. This chain joins TRBV6-2 or TRBV6-3 and TRBJ2-7, with 7 bases identical to TRBD1. The V and J ends lost 2 bases and 4 bases, in that order; junction bases with no gene match: 2. CDR1 is MNHEY, CDR2 SVGEGT, per germline. The CDR3 sequence is 13 residues long. The CDR3 protein is CASSYETGYEQYV. The CDR3 DNA reads TGTGCCAGCAGTTACGAGACAGGGTACGAGCAGTACGTC.

The V and J genes are TRBV7-6 and TRBJ1-6; 8 nucleotides match TRBD1. Germline lookup yields CDR1 SGHVS and CDR2 FNYEAQ. The CDR3 has 14 amino acids. Trimming removed 7 bases from V and 9 bases from J; junction bases left unmatched: 8. CDR3 nucleotides: TGTGCCAGCACCCCAGACAGGGGCCCTTCACCCCTCCACTTT. This sequence encodes CASTPDRGPSPLHF.

This clonotype came up a few times. The chain couples TRBV5-6 to TRBJ2-7, with TRBD1 as a possible D gene (6 bases). The CDR3 loop spans 13 amino acids. Germline lookup yields CDR1 SGHDT and CDR2 YYEEEE. Trimming pared 4 bases from V and 5 bases from J, leaving 13 bases between. CDR3 nucleotides: TGTGCCAGCAGCCCTACAGGGAGCCACGAGCAGTACTTC. It yields the protein CASSPTGSHEQYF.

The chain couples TRBV7-9 to TRBJ2-3; 12 bases map to TRBD1. The trim removed 5 bases at V and 4 bases at J, leaving 7 bases unmatched. The V gene's germline CDR1 is SEHNR and CDR2 FQNEAQ (reference sequence). The CDR3 loop spans 16 amino acids. CDR3 in amino acids: CASSDLGQGAADTQYF. The DNA for the CDR3 is TGTGCCAGCAGCGATCTGGGACAGGGGGCCGCAGATACGCAGTATTTT.

The V gene is TRBV29-1, the J gene TRBJ1-1, with TRBD1 matching 10 bases. Germline V CDR1 and CDR2: SQVTM, ANQGSEA. The CDR3 consists of 14 residues. J lost 4 bases, V lost 5 bases, and 7 bases had no gene match. CDR3 region: CSVPSGQGGTEAFF. As DNA, the CDR3 is TGCAGCGTTCCGTCCGGACAGGGGGGCACTGAAGCTTTCTTT.

This clonotype has only a few counts. The gene calls are TRBV27 and TRBJ1-6, with D unclear. The CDR3 totals 16 residues. V dropped 5 bases and J dropped 0 bases, with 11 bases sitting between them. The germline V gene encodes CDR1 MNHEY and CDR2 SMNVEV (reference sequence). In DNA, the CDR3 is TGTGCCAGCAGTCCTACCAGGAGCTCCTATAATTCACCCCTCCACTTT. Residues: CASSPTRSSYNSPLHF.

This clonotype was recorded a few times. The CDR3 spells CVPFYPQYF. DNA of the CDR3: TGTGTTCCTTTCTACCCGCAGTACTTC. The gene calls are TRBV12-5 and TRBJ2-5; D not resolved. The CDR3 contains 9 residues. Germline V gives CDR1 LGHNT, CDR2 FRNRAP.

This clonotype was counted a few times. The CDR3 DNA is TGTGCCAGCGGGAAGACCCAGTACTTC. Its translation: CASGKTQYF. The J gene is TRBJ2-5, the V gene TRBV6-4; the D is unclear. This CDR3 is built from 9 residues. Germline loops: CDR1 MRHNA, CDR2 SNTAGT. Trimming cost V 8 bases and J 6 bases, with 4 bases left between them.

The chain combines TRBV27 with TRBJ1-6; TRBD1 is a possible D gene (5 bases). Germline lookup yields CDR1 MNHEY and CDR2 SMNVEV (reference sequence). CDR3 size: 14 residues. Trimming took 5 bases from V and 5 from J, leaving 10 bases between them. This CDR3 reads CASSDSAHNSPLHF. In DNA form, the CDR3 reads TGTGCCAGCAGTGACAGCGCCCATAATTCACCCCTCCACTTT.

This clonotype was seen more than once but under ten times. The rearrangement uses TRBV28 and TRBJ2-1; a weak D match, TRBD2 (6 bases). From germline, CDR1 is MDHEN and CDR2 SYDVKM. The CDR3 is 14 residues long. Trimming removed 5 bases from V and 6 bases from J, with 14 bases in between. The CDR3: CASSPPGVVNEQFF. Here the CDR3 DNA reads TGTGCCAGCAGTCCCCCGGGGGTCGTCAATGAGCAGTTCTTC.

The V call is TRBV4-2, the J call TRBJ1-6; D possibly corresponds to TRBD1 (5 bases). The CDR3 covers 15 residues. The ends were cut back, 1 base at V and 8 bases at J, with 12 bases in the middle. Germline CDR1 reads LGHNA; CDR2 reads YNFKEQ. The CDR3 loop reads CASSQGPGRDSPLHF. CDR3 sequence (DNA): TGTGCCAGCAGCCAAGGTCCAGGGAGAGATTCACCCCTCCACTTT.

This chain uses TRBV20-1 with TRBJ2-1; no definite D call. The CDR3 contains 13 residues. The V gene lost 3 bases and the J gene lost 5 bases, with 11 bases spanning the gap. Germline CDR1 and CDR2: DFQATT and SNEGSKA (reference sequence). CDR3 amino acids: CSASPYGNNEQFF. In DNA, the CDR3 is TGCAGTGCTAGCCCCTACGGAAACAATGAGCAGTTCTTC.

A few counts support this clonotype. The chain employs TRBV6-6 and TRBJ2-7; D perhaps matches TRBD2 (7 bases). V lost 7 bases and J lost 2, with 18 bases in between. The CDR3 runs to 15 residues. The germline CDR1 and CDR2 sequences are MNHNY and SVGAGI (reference sequence). CDR3 nucleotides: TGTGCCAGCATGGGGGGCGGGGGTCGCACCTACGAGCAGTACGTC. Translation gives CASMGGGGRTYEQYV.

This chain uses TRBV4-1 with TRBJ2-7, with 11 nucleotides matching TRBD1. The germline V gene has CDR1 MGHRA and CDR2 YSYEKL. The CDR3 totals 14 residues. V lost 3 bases, J lost 7 bases, and 5 bases stayed unmatched. The CDR3 reads CASSQGQGVREQYF. The CDR3 bases are TGCGCCAGCAGCCAGGGACAGGGGGTGAGGGAGCAGTACTTC.

This clonotype occurred a few times. This chain links TRBV7-9 with TRBJ2-7; D gene unclear. Trimming took 1 base from V and 1 from J, leaving 8 bases between them. Germline CDR1 SEHNR, CDR2 FQNEAQ (reference sequence). The CDR3 runs to 14 residues. CDR3 DNA: TGTGCCAGCAGCTTAGTTGAAGAATCCTACGAGCAGTACGTC. This translates into CASSLVEESYEQYV.

V and J are TRBV28 and TRBJ1-2, with D perhaps matching TRBD1 (5 bases). The germline V gene has CDR1 MDHEN and CDR2 SYDVKM. Trimming took off 6 bases at V and 6 bases at J, with 14 bases between the two ends. This CDR3 is 13 amino acids long. CDR3 nucleotides: TGTGCCAGCAGGTACCAGGGAAATGATGGCTACACCTTC. The encoded protein is CASRYQGNDGYTF.

This chain links TRBV4-1 with TRBJ1-4, with TRBD1 identical over 7 bases. Germline assignment: CDR1 MGHRA and CDR2 YSYEKL. The CDR3 sequence is 15 residues long. V dropped 3 bases and J dropped 7; count of bases not matched to a gene: 8. This CDR3 reads CASSHERQGPEKLFF. In DNA form, the CDR3 reads TGCGCCAGCAGCCACGAAAGACAGGGCCCTGAAAAACTGTTTTTT.

V gene TRBV4-2 combines with J gene TRBJ2-1, with D perhaps given as TRBD1 or TRBD2 (6 bases each). Trimming took off 0 bases at V and 0 bases at J, with 15 bases between the two ends. CDR3 length: 18 residues. From germline, CDR1 is LGHNA and CDR2 YNFKEQ. CDR3 sequence (DNA): TGTGCCAGCAGCCAAGAGGGTCCGGGGGCCGTCTCCTACAATGAGCAGTTCTTC. This translates into CASSQEGPGAVSYNEQFF.